The 30 T cell receptor beta chains given below trace back to one sample, sequenced in a study of T cells after yellow fever vaccination. TCRdb re-called the 5' RACE reads with MiXCR, one entry per CDR3 protein. The repertoire holds fewer than 500,000 distinct CDR3 sequences, with around 19% as singletons. The sample was PBMCs, taken before the yellow fever booster vaccination. The receptors were sampled from a man aged 18 to 35 who received the YFV17D yellow fever vaccine.

The CDR3 DNA follows: TGTGCCAGTAGTTTAGCGGGGTTCACAGATACGCAGTATTTT. This encodes CASSLAGFTDTQYF. This chain joins TRBV19 and TRBJ2-3; 8 bases align to TRBD2. The CDR3 extends over 14 amino acids. From germline, CDR1 is LNHDA and CDR2 SQIVND (reference sequence). V dropped 5 bases and J dropped 2; count of bases not matched to a gene: 3.

A few counts support this clonotype. This chain joins TRBV6-1 and TRBJ1-1; no reliable D call. The CDR3 length is 13 residues. CDR1 MNHNS and CDR2 SASEGT come from the germline V gene. V was trimmed by 7 bases and J by 4 bases, leaving 13 bases between them. CDR3 loop: CASIFRAGTEAFF. As DNA, the CDR3 is TGTGCCAGCATCTTTCGTGCGGGCACTGAAGCTTTCTTT.

In this sample, this clonotype turned up a few times. The chain joins TRBV7-2 to TRBJ2-1; 7 nucleotides line up with TRBD1. J lost 9 bases, V lost 5 bases, and 16 bases had no gene match. CDR3 size: 16 residues. Germline V gene data show CDR1 as SGHTA and CDR2 as FQGNSA. The CDR3 region is CASSPAVGTALSEQFF. The CDR3 region has the DNA TGTGCCAGCAGCCCGGCGGTGGGGACAGCACTAAGTGAGCAGTTCTTC. Full variable domain (outside the CDR3, taken from reference TRBV7-2 and TRBJ2-1): GAGVSQSPSNKVTEKGKDVELRCDPISGHTALYWYRQSLGQGLEFLIYFQGNSAPDKSGLPSDRFSAERTGGSVSTLTIQRTQQEDSAVYLCASSPAVGTALSEQFFGPGTRLTVL.

The chain uses TRBV20-1 and TRBJ1-2; the match to TRBD1 covers 7 bases. The germline gives CDR1 DFQATT, CDR2 SNEGSKA (reference sequence). CDR3 length equals 13 residues. V shed 6 bases and J 1 base; nucleotides not matched to a gene: 5. The CDR3 sequence: CSAGDSLNYGYTF. For the CDR3, the DNA is TGCAGTGCCGGGGACAGTCTTAACTATGGCTACACCTTC.

The chain uses TRBV6-2 or TRBV6-3 and TRBJ2-3; TRBD2 aligns across 7 bases. Germline V CDR1 and CDR2: MNHEY, SVGEGT. The CDR3 spans 15 residues. With V trimmed by 6 bases and J by 2 bases, 8 bases remained unmatched. Here the CDR3 DNA reads TGTGCCAGCAGCCTCCGACTAGCTCCCACAGATACGCAGTATTTT. This encodes CASSLRLAPTDTQYF.

A few counts support this clonotype. The chain links TRBV20-1 to TRBJ2-3, with TRBD2 matching over 8 bases. The V and J ends lost 6 bases and 2 bases, in that order; junction bases with no gene match: 16. Germline loops: CDR1 DFQATT, CDR2 SNEGSKA (reference sequence). The CDR3 sequence is 17 residues long. The CDR3 coding sequence is TGCAGTGCAGACCGCCTACTGGCGGGGGGAAACACAGATACGCAGTATTTT. This gives the protein CSADRLLAGGNTDTQYF.

The chain links TRBV7-9 to TRBJ2-3, with a possible D match to TRBD1 (6 bases). The ends were cut back, 0 bases at V and 3 bases at J, with 10 bases in the middle. This CDR3 is 15 amino acids long. CDR1 is SEHNR and CDR2 is FQNEAQ in the germline V gene (reference sequence). CDR3 amino acids: CASSLAPTGTDTQYF. CDR3 in DNA: TGTGCCAGCAGCTTAGCCCCGACAGGAACAGATACGCAGTATTTT.

Many counts were recorded for this clonotype. V is TRBV2 and J is TRBJ1-2, with TRBD1 matching over 7 bases. The germline gives CDR1 SNHLY, CDR2 FYNNEI. The J segment lost 3 bases and the V segment lost 5 bases, leaving 3 bases of the junction unmatched. This CDR3 region has 13 residues. This CDR3 is CASSLGTDYGYTF. The CDR3 DNA reads TGTGCCAGCAGTTTAGGGACAGACTATGGCTACACCTTC.

As regards this clonotype: Relative to the germline gene, one junction end is altered; a read error may explain this. The chain joins TRBV6-2 or TRBV6-3 to TRBJ2-6, with D hard to call. Germline loops: CDR1 MNHEY, CDR2 SVGEGT. The CDR3 consists of 11 residues. For the CDR3, the DNA is TGTGCCTGCAGGGGGGCCAACGTCCTGACTTTC. This translates into CACRGANVLTF.

The V call is TRBV7-2, the J call TRBJ1-3, with no clear D. CDR3 length: 14 amino acids. V lost 5 bases and J 2 bases, leaving 10 bases between the germline ends. Germline CDR1 SGHTA, CDR2 FQGNSA. The CDR3 DNA sequence: TGTGCCAGCAGCCGGGTTTTAGCTGGAAACACCATATATTTT. Translating it yields CASSRVLAGNTIYF.

Only a few counts were recorded for this clonotype. The chain recombines TRBV7-2 with TRBJ1-5, with a tentative D call TRBD1 (5 bases). The CDR3 runs to 16 residues. The V end lost 5 bases, the J end lost 5 bases, and 19 bases lay between the germline ends. Germline V gene lookup returns CDR1 SGHTA and CDR2 FQGNSA. The CDR3: CASSPAASGGDQPQHF. CDR3 bases: TGTGCCAGCAGCCCAGCGGCATCGGGGGGAGATCAGCCCCAGCATTTT.

V and J are TRBV15 and TRBJ2-2; tentatively, D is TRBD1 (6 bases). The CDR3 length is 15 residues. V shed 4 bases and J shed 0 bases, with 9 bases lying between them. Germline V gene lookup returns CDR1 LNHNV and CDR2 YYDKDF (reference sequence). CDR3 sequence (DNA): TGTGCCACCAGCACACAGGGATCGAACACCGGGGAGCTGTTTTTT. Translating it yields CATSTQGSNTGELFF.

In its sample, this clonotype was seen a few times. This sequence joins TRBV5-1 and TRBJ1-2; 9 nucleotides line up with TRBD1. CDR3 length: 16 residues. Germline V gene sequence: CDR1 SGHRS, CDR2 YFSETQ. V shed 0 bases, J shed 14 bases, and the junction held 17 bases outside the gene matches. CDR3 loop: CASSLAHSGQGNEETF. DNA for the CDR3: TGCGCCAGCAGCTTGGCCCACTCAGGACAGGGGAATGAGGAGACCTTC. Full variable domain (outside the CDR3, taken from reference TRBV5-1 and TRBJ1-2): KAGVTQTPRYLIKTRGQQVTLSCSPISGHRSVSWYQQTPGQGLQFLFEYFSETQRNKGNFPGRFSGRQFSNSRSEMNVSTLELGDSALYLCASSLAHSGQGNEETFGSGTRLTVV.

The gene calls are TRBV5-5 and TRBJ2-1, with TRBD2 matching over 7 bases. Per germline, CDR1 SGHKS and CDR2 YYEKEE (reference sequence). This CDR3 comprises 15 residues. With V trimmed by 2 bases and J by 8 bases, 10 bases remained unmatched. This CDR3 is CASSFRGGAGDEQFF. CDR3 bases: TGTGCCAGCAGCTTTAGGGGAGGGGCCGGGGATGAGCAGTTCTTC.

This clonotype was seen at least ten times. The chain recombines TRBV5-1 with TRBJ1-2; a weak D match, TRBD1 (5 bases). This CDR3 is built from 13 residues. The germline gives CDR1 SGHRS, CDR2 YFSETQ. V lost 5 bases and J 3 bases, leaving 11 bases between the germline ends. The CDR3: CASSEGIDYGYTF. DNA for the CDR3: TGCGCCAGCAGTGAGGGGATCGACTATGGCTACACCTTC.

This chain uses TRBV12-3 or TRBV12-4 with TRBJ1-1, with D possibly matching TRBD1 (6 bases). The germline V and J ends were trimmed by 3 bases and 3 bases, with 14 bases remaining between them. This CDR3 is built from 15 residues. The CDR3 DNA reads TGTGCCAGCAGTTTGGACAGCCGTTGGGACACTGAAGCTTTCTTT. This translates into CASSLDSRWDTEAFF.

This CDR3 is CASSLIQGINTEAFF. DNA of the CDR3: TGTGCCAGCAGCTTAATACAGGGTATCAACACTGAAGCTTTCTTT. The rearrangement links TRBV7-9 to TRBJ1-1; the D gene is possibly TRBD1 (6 bases). V lost 2 bases and J 2 bases, leaving 12 bases between the germline ends. The CDR3 extends over 15 amino acids. Looked up from germline, CDR1 is SEHNR and CDR2 is FQNEAQ (reference sequence). The full variable domain, its missing parts supplied by reference TRBV7-9 and TRBJ1-1, is DTGVSQNPRHKITKRGQNVTFRCDPISEHNRLYWYRQTLGQGPEFLTYFQNEAQLEKSRLLSDRFSAERPKGSFSTLEIQRTEQGDSAMYLCASSLIQGINTEAFFGQGTRLTVV.

This clonotype has a handful of counts. CDR3 sequence reads: CASSYRGGTFF. The CDR3 DNA is TGTGCCAGCAGTTACCGGGGCGGAACTTTCTTT. The chain has TRBV6-5 and TRBJ1-1, with D possibly being TRBD1 (5 bases). Trimming pared 2 bases from V and 12 bases from J, leaving 10 bases between. The CDR3 is 11 residues long. Germline values: CDR1 MNHEY, CDR2 SVGAGI.

This chain uses TRBV20-1 with TRBJ2-7; no clear D gene. CDR3 length equals 12 residues. V was trimmed by 3 bases and J by 3 bases, leaving 9 bases between them. In germline, CDR1 is DFQATT, CDR2 SNEGSKA (reference sequence). CDR3 sequence: CSASRVIYEQYV. The CDR3 coding sequence is TGCAGTGCTAGTCGGGTAATCTACGAGCAGTACGTC.

Only a few counts were recorded for this clonotype. The CDR3 DNA reads as TGTGCCACCTCCCTCCGGGAGAGCGCTGAAGCTTTCTTT. As protein: CATSLRESAEAFF. The chain carries TRBV15 and TRBJ1-1; no clear D gene. The germline V gene encodes CDR1 LNHNV and CDR2 YYDKDF (reference sequence). Trimming pared 8 bases from V and 6 bases from J, leaving 16 bases between. The CDR3 contains 13 residues.

This clonotype was observed a handful of times. J is TRBJ1-1 and V is TRBV11-2; maybe TRBD1 (5 bases). Germline assignment: CDR1 SGHAT and CDR2 FQNNGV. The CDR3 extends over 13 amino acids. V was shortened by 6 bases and J by 1 base, with 9 bases between the two germline ends. The CDR3 region has the DNA TGTGCCAGCAGTTGGGACGGGAACACTGAAGCTTTCTTT. Translated, it gives CASSWDGNTEAFF.

This clonotype showed up just a few times. The chain is built from TRBV11-2 and TRBJ2-7; 13 bases agree with TRBD2. Trimming at V came to 4 bases and at J to 1 base, leaving 4 bases not matched to a gene. Germline V gene data show CDR1 as SGHAT and CDR2 as FQNNGV. The length of the CDR3 is 16 residues. The CDR3 region is CASSSRTSGGSYEQYV. The CDR3 bases are TGTGCCAGCAGCTCCCGGACTAGCGGGGGATCCTACGAGCAGTACGTC.

This clonotype was counted between two and nine times. The CDR3 nucleotides are TGTGCCAGCAGCTCCTCCCTCGGGGGGGCCACTGAAGCTTTCTTT. Its protein product is CASSSSLGGATEAFF. The rearrangement links TRBV5-5 to TRBJ1-1; tentatively, D is TRBD1 (6 bases). The V gene lost 3 bases and the J gene lost 4 bases, with 16 bases spanning the gap. The length of the CDR3 is 15 residues. CDR1 is SGHKS and CDR2 is YYEKEE in the germline V gene (reference sequence).

This clonotype has more than one count but fewer than ten. This rearrangement joins TRBV12-3 or TRBV12-4 to TRBJ1-3; TRBD1 aligns across 9 bases. This CDR3 is 16 amino acids long. Trimming at V came to 11 bases and at J to 4 bases, leaving 15 bases not matched to a gene. The CDR3 nucleotides are TGTGCCTTTCCCCCGAGACAGGGGGAATCCGGAAACACCATATATTTT. Protein: CAFPPRQGESGNTIYF.

This chain links TRBV7-9 with TRBJ2-5; D gene unclear. Germline CDR1 reads SEHNR; CDR2 reads FQNEAQ (reference sequence). The CDR3 is 17 residues long. Trimming removed 3 bases from V and 1 base from J, with 18 bases in between. In DNA, the CDR3 is TGTGCCAGCAGCTTGGGTATTGGCGAAACGGGCCAAGAGACCCAGTACTTC. Translation gives CASSLGIGETGQETQYF.

This clonotype showed up just a few times. The chain links TRBV10-3 to TRBJ1-5, with 9 nucleotides matching TRBD1. After removal of 5 bases from V and 0 bases from J, the junction contained 2 bases not matched to a gene. Germline CDR1 ENHRY, CDR2 SYGVKD. The CDR3 contains 15 residues. CDR3 DNA: TGTGCCATCAGTCGGGACAGGGCTAGCAATCAGCCCCAGCATTTT. Amino acids: CAISRDRASNQPQHF.

This chain connects TRBV5-1 to TRBJ2-2; unclear D gene. The germline V and J ends were trimmed by 0 bases and 6 bases, with 9 bases remaining between them. Germline V CDR1 and CDR2: SGHRS, YFSETQ. The CDR3 has 14 residues. CDR3 nucleotide sequence: TGCGCCAGCAGCTTGGGACACCTTCCCGGGGAGCTGTTTTTT. Translated: CASSLGHLPGELFF.

The chain joins TRBV10-1 to TRBJ1-1, with no clear D. Trimming took 6 bases from V and 5 from J, leaving 16 bases between them. This CDR3 contains 14 residues. The germline CDR1 and CDR2 sequences are WNHNN and SYGVQD (reference sequence). The CDR3 protein is CASSPRGEGTEAFF. CDR3 DNA sequence: TGCGCCAGCAGCCCCCGAGGAGAGGGAACTGAAGCTTTCTTT.

This chain connects TRBV2 to TRBJ2-5, with 8 bases lining up with TRBD1. CDR3 length equals 12 residues. Germline V gene lookup returns CDR1 SNHLY and CDR2 FYNNEI. Losses at the gene ends were 11 bases for V and 4 bases for J; bases not matched to a gene: 6. CDR3 bases: TGTGCCTACAGGGGGGTCGCAGAGACCCAGTACTTC. It encodes CAYRGVAETQYF.

This clonotype has a handful of counts. The chain is built from TRBV5-1 and TRBJ1-6; D may be TRBD1 (6 bases). V lost 0 bases and J 0 bases, leaving 7 bases between the germline ends. Germline CDR1 is SGHRS and CDR2 is YFSETQ. This CDR3 has 16 amino acids. This chain's CDR3 is CASSLEGGSYNSPLHF. The CDR3 bases are TGCGCCAGCAGCTTGGAAGGGGGCTCCTATAATTCACCCCTCCACTTT.